These T cell receptor beta chains were read from a single sample in a study of patients and donors after allogeneic stem cell transplantation. Via MiXCR, TCRdb re-called the RT-PCR reads, giving one row per CDR3 protein. The table has approximately 140,000 distinct CDR3 sequences, approximately 40% seen once. Sequences were obtained from blood, either unsorted or a sorted T cell fraction (not recorded which). The receptors here all came from a human donor who was either an allogeneic HSCT recipient or a stem cell or donor lymphocyte infusion donor (not recorded which). It is not recorded whose cells these are; they may come from a transplant donor. Both conserved end residues are part of each CDR3. The order of the fields is J gene, CDR3 length, clone size, D gene, V gene, CDR3 DNA, CDR3 protein. A D gene is named only where the DNA matches it firmly. The size of a clone is reported for some rows only, either as once, few or many, or as a class for expanded clones.

j_call: TRBJ2-3
cdr3_length: 15
clone_size: .
d_call: TRBD1
v_call: TRBV7-3
cdr3_nt: TGTGCCAGCAGCTTCGACAGGGGAAGGACAGATACGCAGTATTTT
cdr3_aa: CASSFDRGRTDTQYF

j_call: TRBJ1-1
cdr3_length: 14
clone_size: few
d_call: .
v_call: TRBV12-3/TRBV12-4
cdr3_nt: TGTGCCAGCAGTACAACAGGGAAGGATACTGAAGCTTTCTTT
cdr3_aa: CASSTTGKDTEAFF

j_call: TRBJ1-4
cdr3_length: 14
clone_size: .
d_call: TRBD1
v_call: TRBV29-1
cdr3_nt: TGCAGCGTTGACCCGACAGGGGCGGGTGAAAAACTGTTTTTT
cdr3_aa: CSVDPTGAGEKLFF

j_call: TRBJ2-5
cdr3_length: 12
clone_size: few
d_call: .
v_call: TRBV29-1
cdr3_nt: TGCAGCGCCGGGGATTCTCAAGAGACCCAGTACTTC
cdr3_aa: CSAGDSQETQYF

j_call: TRBJ2-5
cdr3_length: 13
clone_size: .
d_call: TRBD1
v_call: TRBV27
cdr3_nt: TGTGCCACCGGCCCGACAGGGGTGGCGACCCAGTACTTC
cdr3_aa: CATGPTGVATQYF

j_call: TRBJ1-4
cdr3_length: 14
clone_size: few
d_call: TRBD1
v_call: TRBV12-3/TRBV12-4
cdr3_nt: TGTGCCAGCAGCACACGACAGGGAGATGAAAAACTGTTTTTT
cdr3_aa: CASSTRQGDEKLFF

j_call: TRBJ1-1
cdr3_length: 14
clone_size: .
d_call: .
v_call: TRBV28
cdr3_nt: TGTGCCAGCAGGGAGGCGACAGAGACCACTGAAGCTTTCTTT
cdr3_aa: CASREATETTEAFF

j_call: TRBJ2-3
cdr3_length: 13
clone_size: .
d_call: .
v_call: TRBV20-1
cdr3_nt: TGCAGTGAGAAAACGGGGCCCACAGATACGCAGTATTTT
cdr3_aa: CSEKTGPTDTQYF

j_call: TRBJ1-1
cdr3_length: 17
clone_size: .
d_call: .
v_call: TRBV7-6
cdr3_nt: TGTGCCAGCAGCTTAGCGTACTACGGGGGCTGGAACACTGAAGCTTTCTTT
cdr3_aa: CASSLAYYGGWNTEAFF

j_call: TRBJ1-6
cdr3_length: 15
clone_size: .
d_call: .
v_call: TRBV7-6
cdr3_nt: TGTGCCAGCAGCTCAGTGAGTGGCAGCGGTTCACCCCTCCACTTT
cdr3_aa: CASSSVSGSGSPLHF

j_call: TRBJ1-2
cdr3_length: 14
clone_size: .
d_call: TRBD1
v_call: TRBV12-3/TRBV12-4
cdr3_nt: TGTGCCAGCAGTCGACAGGGGGCTAACTATGGCTACACCTTC
cdr3_aa: CASSRQGANYGYTF

j_call: TRBJ1-5
cdr3_length: 13
clone_size: .
d_call: .
v_call: TRBV2
cdr3_nt: TGTGCCAGCAATCAGGAAAGCAATCAGCCCCAGCATTTT
cdr3_aa: CASNQESNQPQHF

j_call: TRBJ2-7
cdr3_length: 13
clone_size: once
d_call: .
v_call: TRBV29-1
cdr3_nt: TGCAGCGTAGAAGCGGACCTATCCTACGAGCAGTACTTC
cdr3_aa: CSVEADLSYEQYF

j_call: TRBJ2-5
cdr3_length: 13
clone_size: .
d_call: .
v_call: TRBV5-1
cdr3_nt: TGCGCCAGCAGGTCAGTCCAGGAAGAGACCCAGTACTTC
cdr3_aa: CASRSVQEETQYF

j_call: TRBJ1-1
cdr3_length: 14
clone_size: few
d_call: .
v_call: TRBV7-2
cdr3_nt: TGTGCCAGCAGCTTAGGAGACACGTACACTGAAGCTTTCTTT
cdr3_aa: CASSLGDTYTEAFF

j_call: TRBJ2-1
cdr3_length: 15
clone_size: .
d_call: TRBD1
v_call: TRBV6-2/TRBV6-3
cdr3_nt: TGTGCCAGCAGTGAGCTGAGACAGGGCACCAATGAGCAGTTCTTC
cdr3_aa: CASSELRQGTNEQFF

j_call: TRBJ2-1
cdr3_length: 16
clone_size: .
d_call: TRBD2
v_call: TRBV29-1
cdr3_nt: TGCAGCGTTGAAGAGCTAGCGGGCCCCTCCTACAATGAGCAGTTCTTC
cdr3_aa: CSVEELAGPSYNEQFF

j_call: TRBJ1-2
cdr3_length: 17
clone_size: .
d_call: TRBD1
v_call: TRBV5-1
cdr3_nt: TGCGCCAGCAGCGGCGGGACAGACTCACCCCATACTAATGGCTACACCTTC
cdr3_aa: CASSGGTDSPHTNGYTF

j_call: TRBJ1-5
cdr3_length: 13
clone_size: .
d_call: .
v_call: TRBV6-5
cdr3_nt: TGTGCCAGCAGTCTGGACGGAGCCCAGCCCCAGCATTTT
cdr3_aa: CASSLDGAQPQHF

j_call: TRBJ1-1
cdr3_length: 14
clone_size: .
d_call: .
v_call: TRBV12-3/TRBV12-4
cdr3_nt: TGTGCCAGCAGGGTAACCCGTATGAACACTGAAGCTTTCTTT
cdr3_aa: CASRVTRMNTEAFF

j_call: TRBJ1-1
cdr3_length: 16
clone_size: few
d_call: TRBD1
v_call: TRBV12-3/TRBV12-4
cdr3_nt: TGTGCCAGCAGCCCCTCCGCGACAGGGCATAACACTGAAGCTTTCTTT
cdr3_aa: CASSPSATGHNTEAFF

j_call: TRBJ2-5
cdr3_length: 13
clone_size: .
d_call: .
v_call: TRBV29-1
cdr3_nt: TGCAGCGCAAGGGGAGACGGCCCGGCGGCCCAGTACTTC
cdr3_aa: CSARGDGPAAQYF

j_call: TRBJ1-4
cdr3_length: 16
clone_size: .
d_call: .
v_call: TRBV25-1
cdr3_nt: TGTGCCAGCAGTGCCCCGTTCATTGGGGTGAGTGAAAAACTGTTTTTT
cdr3_aa: CASSAPFIGVSEKLFF

j_call: TRBJ1-1
cdr3_length: 20
clone_size: .
d_call: TRBD1
v_call: TRBV12-3/TRBV12-4
cdr3_nt: TGTGCCAGCACCTTCACAGCAGGGACAGGGAGGTCAGGGGGGAACACTGAAGCTTTCTTT
cdr3_aa: CASTFTAGTGRSGGNTEAFF

j_call: TRBJ1-2
cdr3_length: 14
clone_size: .
d_call: TRBD1
v_call: TRBV6-5
cdr3_nt: TGTGCCAGCAGTTACAGGGGGCGCAACTATGGCTACACCTTC
cdr3_aa: CASSYRGRNYGYTF

j_call: TRBJ2-7
cdr3_length: 18
clone_size: .
d_call: TRBD2
v_call: TRBV7-3
cdr3_nt: TGTGCCAGCAGCTTAGAAATGGGAGGGCTCCGTCTATTCTACGAGCAGTACTTC
cdr3_aa: CASSLEMGGLRLFYEQYF

j_call: TRBJ1-3
cdr3_length: 14
clone_size: .
d_call: .
v_call: TRBV19
cdr3_nt: TGTGCCAGTAGTGCCCAGGGCCCTGGAAACACCATATATTTT
cdr3_aa: CASSAQGPGNTIYF

j_call: TRBJ1-2
cdr3_length: 15
clone_size: .
d_call: TRBD1
v_call: TRBV6-1
cdr3_nt: TGTGCCAGTTCCCGTTGGGGGACAGGGAAAAATGGCTACACCTTC
cdr3_aa: CASSRWGTGKNGYTF

j_call: TRBJ1-2
cdr3_length: 14
clone_size: few
d_call: TRBD1
v_call: TRBV6-6
cdr3_nt: TGTGCCAGCAGTTCCGTGGACAGGCCCGCAAGCTACACCTTC
cdr3_aa: CASSSVDRPASYTF

j_call: TRBJ1-1
cdr3_length: 17
clone_size: .
d_call: .
v_call: TRBV5-1
cdr3_nt: TGCGCCAGCACTAGGGAGGTCCAAACCAGGGGGAACACTGAAGCTTTCTTT
cdr3_aa: CASTREVQTRGNTEAFF

j_call: TRBJ2-3
cdr3_length: 17
clone_size: .
d_call: TRBD2
v_call: TRBV18
cdr3_nt: TGTGCCAGCTCACCACTGTCTAGCGGGGGGACCACAGATACGCAGTATTTT
cdr3_aa: CASSPLSSGGTTDTQYF

j_call: TRBJ2-3
cdr3_length: 15
clone_size: .
d_call: .
v_call: TRBV11-2
cdr3_nt: TGTGCCAGCAGCTTAGAGAGGCAGGGTCGGGGTACGCAGTATTTT
cdr3_aa: CASSLERQGRGTQYF

j_call: TRBJ1-1
cdr3_length: 17
clone_size: few
d_call: TRBD1
v_call: TRBV5-1
cdr3_nt: TGCGCCAGCAGCTCGACTTACAGGGGCCTCATGAACACTGAAGCTTTCTTT
cdr3_aa: CASSSTYRGLMNTEAFF

j_call: TRBJ2-7
cdr3_length: 12
clone_size: .
d_call: .
v_call: TRBV3-1
cdr3_nt: TGTGCCAGCAGCCAGACAGAGTACGAGCAGTACTTC
cdr3_aa: CASSQTEYEQYF